Below are 25 T cell receptor beta chains sequenced from a single sample in a study of OX40 agonist ivuxolimab in advanced cancers. Profiled with immunoSEQ multiplex PCR; TCRdb holds only in-frame clones, not every one. This table holds approximately 14,000 clones, 87% found once. The specimen comprised CD4+ or CD8+ T cells sorted from blood, sampled in a trial of the OX40 agonist ivuxolimab. These receptors were obtained from an adult with an advanced solid tumor such as melanoma, head and neck, liver or kidney cancer.

The gene calls are TRBV27 and TRBJ2-2, with TRBD2 matching over 8 bases. V lost 6 bases and J lost 6; bases outside the gene matches: 9. This CDR3 spans 15 amino acids. CDR1 is MNHEY and CDR2 is SMNVEV in the germline V gene (reference sequence). The CDR3 loop is CASSSGGRVAGELFF. DNA for the CDR3: TGTGCCAGCAGCTCGGGGGGGAGAGTGGCCGGGGAGCTGTTTTTT.

This chain connects TRBV7-2 to TRBJ2-7; D gene uncertain. The CDR3 runs to 12 residues. CDR1 is SGHTA and CDR2 is FQGNSA in the germline V gene. Trimming shortened V by 1 base and J by 3 bases, and 4 bases separated the two germline ends. CDR3 nucleotide sequence: TGTGCCAGCAGCTTAGTCGACTACGAGCAGTACTTC. Its translation: CASSLVDYEQYF.

The chain recombines TRBV4-3 with TRBJ1-5, with D perhaps matching TRBD1 (5 bases). CDR3 length equals 15 residues. Germline values: CDR1 LGHNA, CDR2 YSLEER. The V and J ends lost 0 bases and 5 bases respectively, with 11 bases between them. The chain's CDR3 is CASSQDGTYDQPQHF. In DNA, the CDR3 is TGCGCCAGCAGCCAAGATGGGACCTATGATCAGCCCCAGCATTTT.

The V gene is TRBV6-5, the J gene TRBJ1-1; perhaps TRBD1 as D (5 bases). Trimming removed 5 bases at V and 2 bases at J, with 12 bases between. There are 14 residues in the CDR3. Germline CDR1 MNHEY, CDR2 SVGAGI. The CDR3 region is CASSDGTPNTEAFF. The CDR3 coding sequence is TGTGCCAGCAGTGACGGGACTCCCAACACTGAAGCTTTCTTT.

The rearrangement uses TRBV30 and TRBJ2-7, with 12 bases lining up with TRBD1. J gave up 7 bases and V 2 bases, and 6 bases lay outside the gene matches. The CDR3 sequence is 14 residues long. Looked up from germline, CDR1 is GTSNPN and CDR2 is SVGIG (reference sequence). CDR3: CAWSRGQGASEQYF. The CDR3, as DNA: TGTGCCTGGAGTAGGGGACAGGGGGCATCTGAGCAGTACTTC.

A few counts support this clone. The chain uses TRBV2 and TRBJ1-2; 8 bases align to TRBD1. After removal of 7 bases from V and 0 bases from J, the junction contained 4 bases not matched to a gene. The CDR3 extends over 14 amino acids. Germline assignment: CDR1 SNHLY and CDR2 FYNNEI. In nucleotides, the CDR3 is TGTGCCAGCACCCAGGGGGCCGCTAACTATGGCTACACCTTC. Amino acid sequence: CASTQGAANYGYTF.

The V call is TRBV7-4, the J call TRBJ2-3; 7 bases fit TRBD2. V shed 5 bases, J shed 0 bases, and the junction held 14 bases outside the gene matches. Germline CDR1 is SGHVT and CDR2 is SQSDAQ. The CDR3 is 18 amino acids. The CDR3 DNA sequence: TGTGCCAGCAGCGAATACGGGACTAACCATTCTAGCACAGATACGCAGTATTTT. Its translation is CASSEYGTNHSSTDTQYF.

This chain uses TRBV5-1 with TRBJ2-3, with 8 bases matching TRBD2. V lost 3 bases to trimming and J lost 2 bases; unmatched junction nucleotides: 14. There are 18 residues in the CDR3. In germline, CDR1 is SGHRS, CDR2 YFSETQ. CDR3 loop: CASSSFGAQAGVTDTQYF. In DNA, the CDR3 is TGCGCCAGCAGCTCCTTTGGTGCCCAAGCGGGGGTCACAGATACGCAGTATTTT.

V and J are TRBV5-8 and TRBJ2-3; 10 nucleotides match TRBD2. The V gene end was trimmed by 3 bases and the J gene end by 4 bases; junction bases not matched to a gene: 14. The CDR3 consists of 18 residues. The germline gives CDR1 SGHTS, CDR2 YDEGEE. CDR3 amino acids: CASSSVGRAGGPADTQYF. In nucleotides, the CDR3 is TGTGCCAGCAGCTCCGTGGGGCGAGCGGGGGGGCCGGCAGATACGCAGTATTTT.

V and J are TRBV7-3 and TRBJ2-2, with TRBD2 matching over 7 bases. The germline V gene has CDR1 SGHTA and CDR2 FQGTGA. The ends lost 5 bases at V and 6 bases at J; junction bases unmatched: 3. CDR3 length: 13 residues. CDR3 DNA sequence: TGTGCCAGCAGCCCTCGGGGGGCCGGGGAGCTGTTTTTT. Its translation: CASSPRGAGELFF.

The rearrangement links TRBV30 to TRBJ2-3, with 9 positions matching TRBD1. The V and J ends lost 0 bases and 6 bases, in that order; junction bases with no gene match: 1. Germline loops: CDR1 GTSNPN, CDR2 SVGIG (reference sequence). This CDR3 region has 13 residues. This CDR3 is CAWSVGQGDTQYF. The CDR3 nucleotides are TGTGCCTGGAGTGTTGGACAGGGGGATACGCAGTATTTT.

J is TRBJ2-7 and V is TRBV10-3; 7 positions match TRBD2. Germline CDR1 reads ENHRY; CDR2 reads SYGVKD. The CDR3 runs 14 residues. Trimming at V came to 4 bases and at J to 3 bases, leaving 6 bases not matched to a gene. CDR3 protein: CAISGGGPLYEQYF. For the CDR3, the DNA is TGTGCCATCAGTGGCGGGGGTCCTCTCTACGAGCAGTACTTC.

The J gene is TRBJ2-1, the V gene TRBV7-3, with TRBD2 as a possible D gene (6 bases). The CDR3 extends over 19 amino acids. Germline lookup yields CDR1 SGHTA and CDR2 FQGTGA. The V end lost 4 bases, the J end lost 0 bases, and 22 bases lay between the germline ends. The CDR3 nucleotides are TGTGCCAGCAGCTCCCCTGGGGGTAGCGGACGGAGCTCCTACAATGAGCAGTTCTTC. Residues: CASSSPGGSGRSSYNEQFF.

This chain links TRBV20-1 with TRBJ2-7; 10 bases line up with TRBD1. Germline V CDR1 and CDR2: DFQATT, SNEGSKA (reference sequence). This CDR3 comprises 9 residues. The V gene end was trimmed by 6 bases and the J gene end by 12 bases; junction bases not matched to a gene: 2. This CDR3 reads CSARTGGYF. In DNA, the CDR3 is TGCAGTGCCCGGACAGGGGGGTACTTC.

This clone was counted a few times. The chain joins TRBV5-6 to TRBJ2-5; D remains unclear. Germline lookup yields CDR1 SGHDT and CDR2 YYEEEE. The CDR3 extends over 12 amino acids. Trimming cost V 4 bases and J 5 bases, with 9 bases left between them. The CDR3 bases are TGTGCCAGCAGCCAAAATTGGGAGACCCAGTACTTC. This codes for CASSQNWETQYF.

The rearrangement joins TRBV19 to TRBJ2-1; D gene ambiguous. V shed 1 base and J shed 0 bases, with 10 bases lying between them. Germline V gene sequence: CDR1 LNHDA, CDR2 SQIVND (reference sequence). The CDR3 runs to 16 residues. CDR3 amino acids: CASSIVPESSYNEQFF. Here the CDR3 DNA reads TGTGCCAGTAGTATAGTGCCGGAAAGCTCCTACAATGAGCAGTTCTTC.

The sample holds one count of this clone. V and J are TRBV27 and TRBJ2-4, with 7 nucleotides matching TRBD1. CDR1 MNHEY and CDR2 SMNVEV come from the germline V gene (reference sequence). This CDR3 region has 17 residues. With V trimmed by 6 bases and J by 0 bases, 11 bases remained unmatched. The CDR3 bases are TGTGCCAGCAGCCCCTGGACAGGCCAACTAGCCAAAAACATTCAGTACTTC. It specifies CASSPWTGQLAKNIQYF.

The rearrangement joins TRBV9 to TRBJ2-1, with 8 nucleotides matching TRBD2. Germline V gene lookup returns CDR1 SGDLS and CDR2 YYNGEE. The CDR3 has 15 amino acids. Losses at the gene ends were 3 bases for V and 8 bases for J; bases not matched to a gene: 10. CDR3 bases: TGTGCCAGCAGCGGGAGCGGGAGTTTGGCCTATGAGCAGTTCTTC. Protein: CASSGSGSLAYEQFF. Drawing the rest from reference TRBV9 and TRBJ2-1, the complete variable domain is DSGVTQTPKHLITATGQRVTLRCSPRSGDLSVYWYQQSLDQGLQFLIQYYNGEERAKGNILERFSAQQFPDLHSELNLSSLELGDSALYFCASSGSGSLAYEQFFGPGTRLTVL.

This chain joins TRBV27 and TRBJ2-7; D is perhaps TRBD2 (5 bases). CDR3 length equals 15 residues. The V gene lost 4 bases and the J gene lost 0 bases, with 13 bases spanning the gap. Looked up from germline, CDR1 is MNHEY and CDR2 is SMNVEV (reference sequence). The CDR3: CASSSRGTSSYEQYF. The CDR3 DNA sequence: TGTGCCAGCAGTTCTCGGGGTACGAGCTCCTACGAGCAGTACTTC.

The V gene is TRBV5-1, the J gene TRBJ2-1; no clear D. With 5 bases removed from V and 6 bases from J, the gap between germline ends came to 15 bases. This CDR3 contains 14 residues. Germline V gene sequence: CDR1 SGHRS, CDR2 YFSETQ. The CDR3, as DNA: TGCGCCAGCAGTTTTAACAGTTTGAGCAATGAGCAGTTCTTC. Residues: CASSFNSLSNEQFF.

The chain is built from TRBV10-3 and TRBJ1-2, with D hard to call. V shed 10 bases and J shed 3 bases, with 15 bases lying between them. The CDR3 runs to 13 residues. Per the germline V gene, CDR1 is ENHRY and CDR2 is SYGVKD. The CDR3 reads CATTSGSDYGYTF. The CDR3 DNA reads TGTGCCACCACGTCGGGGTCGGACTATGGCTACACCTTC.

This sequence joins TRBV11-1 and TRBJ2-5; D is undetermined. CDR3 length: 13 residues. Germline CDR1 is SGHAT and CDR2 is FQDESV (reference sequence). Trimming cost V 1 base and J 5 bases, with 8 bases left between them. In nucleotides, the CDR3 is TGTGCCAGCAGCTTAGTTTACGCGGAGACCCAGTACTTC. Protein product: CASSLVYAETQYF.

This clone counts as medium-sized. The CDR3 here is CASSWDSEGEKLFF. DNA for the CDR3: TGTGCCAGCAGTTGGGACAGCGAAGGAGAAAAACTGTTTTTT. V and J are TRBV6-6 and TRBJ1-4; TRBD1 agrees at 7 bases. The CDR3 covers 14 residues. Germline CDR1 is MNHNY and CDR2 is SVGAGI (reference sequence). V lost 4 bases and J lost 8; bases outside the gene matches: 7.

This chain uses TRBV29-1 with TRBJ2-1; TRBD2 matches 14 bases. This CDR3 region has 19 residues. V lost 3 bases, J lost 0 bases, and 10 bases stayed unmatched. Germline V gene sequence: CDR1 SQVTM, CDR2 ANQGSEA. For the CDR3, the DNA is TGCAGCGTTGAGGGGACTAGCGGGAGACCTACGAGCTCCTACAATGAGCAGTTCTTC. Encoded protein: CSVEGTSGRPTSSYNEQFF.

V and J are TRBV11-3 and TRBJ2-1; D remains ambiguous. The V and J ends lost 3 bases and 0 bases respectively, with 12 bases between them. There are 16 residues in the CDR3. Germline CDR1 is SGHNT and CDR2 is YENEEA. The chain's CDR3 is CASSFDLRHSYNEQFF. The CDR3 DNA reads TGTGCCAGCAGCTTCGACTTAAGACACTCCTACAATGAGCAGTTCTTC.